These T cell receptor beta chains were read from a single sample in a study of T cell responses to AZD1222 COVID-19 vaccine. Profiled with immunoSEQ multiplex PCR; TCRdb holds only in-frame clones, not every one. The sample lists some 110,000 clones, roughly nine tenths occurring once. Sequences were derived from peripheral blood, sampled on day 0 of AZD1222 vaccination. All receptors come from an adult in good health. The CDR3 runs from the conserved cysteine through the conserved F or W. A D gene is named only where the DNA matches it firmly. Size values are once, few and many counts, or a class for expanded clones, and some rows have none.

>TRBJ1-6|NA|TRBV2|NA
CASSVLQGADSPLHF
TGTGCCAGCAGCGTACTACAGGGAGCGGATTCACCCCTCCACTTT
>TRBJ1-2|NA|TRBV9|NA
CASSPLGQNYGYTF
TGTGCCAGCAGCCCCCTCGGACAGAACTATGGCTACACCTTC
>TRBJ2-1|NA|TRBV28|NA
CASSLSSSSYNEQFF
TGTGCCAGCAGTTTGTCGTCTAGCTCCTACAATGAGCAGTTCTTC
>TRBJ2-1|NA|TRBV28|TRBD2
CASSWGTSGSDEQFF
TGTGCCAGCAGTTGGGGGACTAGCGGGAGCGATGAGCAGTTCTTC
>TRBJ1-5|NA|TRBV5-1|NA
CASSLERDQPQHF
TGCGCCAGCAGCCTCGAGAGGGATCAGCCCCAGCATTTT
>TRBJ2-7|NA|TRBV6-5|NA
CASSFLGYEQYF
TGTGCCAGCAGTTTCCTAGGTTACGAGCAGTACTTC
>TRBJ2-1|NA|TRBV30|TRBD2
CASLGLHNEQFF
TGTGCCTCTTTGGGACTACACAATGAGCAGTTCTTC
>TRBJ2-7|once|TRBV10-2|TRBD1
CASTPQGGEQYF
TGCGCCAGCACCCCACAGGGGGGAGAGCAGTACTTC
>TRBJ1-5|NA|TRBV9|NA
CASSVEDLDQPQHF
TGTGCCAGCAGCGTCGAGGACCTAGATCAGCCCCAGCATTTT
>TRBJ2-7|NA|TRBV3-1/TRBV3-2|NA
CASSQEGATYEQYF
TGTGCCAGCAGCCAAGAGGGGGCTACCTACGAGCAGTACTTC
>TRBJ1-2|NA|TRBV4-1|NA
CASSQGHSINYGYTF
TGCGCCAGCAGCCAGGGACATTCGATTAACTATGGCTACACCTTC
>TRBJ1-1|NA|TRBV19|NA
CASGTAENTEAFF
TGTGCCAGCGGGACCGCAGAAAACACTGAAGCTTTCTTT
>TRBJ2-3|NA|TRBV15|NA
CATSRGPSRGTQYF
TGTGCCACCAGCAGAGGGCCCTCCAGGGGAACGCAGTATTTT
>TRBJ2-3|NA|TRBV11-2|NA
CASSPFIGARADTQYF
TGTGCCAGCAGCCCATTTATTGGGGCGCGGGCAGATACGCAGTATTTT
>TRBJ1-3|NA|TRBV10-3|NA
CAIRKDLSGNTIYF
TGTGCCATCAGGAAGGACCTCTCTGGAAACACCATATATTTT
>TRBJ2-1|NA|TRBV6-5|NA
CASRRATREFF
TGTGCCAGCAGACGCGCTACTAGGGAGTTCTTC
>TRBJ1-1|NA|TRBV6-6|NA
CASSYQGVRNTEAFF
TGTGCCAGCAGTTACCAAGGGGTGAGAAACACTGAAGCTTTCTTT
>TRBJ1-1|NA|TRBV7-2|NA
CASSSGMWNTEAFF
TGTGCCAGCAGCTCAGGGATGTGGAACACTGAAGCTTTCTTT
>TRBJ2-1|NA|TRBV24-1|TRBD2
CATSSASGYNEQFF
TGTGCCACCAGTTCGGCTAGCGGATACAATGAGCAGTTCTTC
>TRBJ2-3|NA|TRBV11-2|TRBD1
CASRNTGEDTQYF
TGTGCCAGCAGAAACACAGGGGAAGATACGCAGTATTTT
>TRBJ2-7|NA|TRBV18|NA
CASSPSNEPWIEQYF
TGTGCCAGCTCACCCTCCAACGAACCCTGGATCGAGCAGTACTTC
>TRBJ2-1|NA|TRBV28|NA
CASSLRQGTYNEQFF
TGTGCCAGCAGTTTAAGGCAGGGAACCTACAATGAGCAGTTCTTC
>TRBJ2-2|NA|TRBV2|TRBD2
CASRRLAGSTGELFF
TGTGCCAGCAGAAGACTAGCGGGGAGCACCGGGGAGCTGTTTTTT
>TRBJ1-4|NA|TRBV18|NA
CASSPEARGEEKLFF
TGTGCCAGCTCACCTGAGGCCCGGGGCGAGGAAAAACTGTTTTTT
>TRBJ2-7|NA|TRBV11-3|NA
CASSLAAGYEQYF
TGTGCCAGCAGCCTCGCTGCTGGTTACGAGCAGTACTTC
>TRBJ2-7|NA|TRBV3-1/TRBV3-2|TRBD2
CASSQTSGSTEQYF
TGTGCCAGCAGCCAGACTAGCGGGAGCACCGAGCAGTACTTC
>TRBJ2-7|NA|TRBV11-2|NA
CASSLGGAGPSIFAYEQYF
TGTGCCAGCAGCTTAGGAGGGGCGGGACCTTCAATTTTTGCCTACGAGCAGTACTTC
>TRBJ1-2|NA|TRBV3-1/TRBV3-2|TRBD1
CASSPPQGGRYGYTF
TGTGCCAGCAGCCCACCTCAGGGGGGGCGATATGGCTACACCTTC
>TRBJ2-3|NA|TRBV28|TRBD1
CASSSLGQVQTFSTDTQYF
TGTGCCAGCAGTTCACTAGGACAGGTCCAAACTTTTTCCACAGATACGCAGTATTTT
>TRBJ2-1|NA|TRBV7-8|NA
CASSLGPNNEQFF
TGTGCCAGCAGCTTAGGACCGAACAATGAGCAGTTCTTC
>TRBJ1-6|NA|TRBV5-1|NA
CASRPLTGTGRNSPLHF
TGCGCCAGCAGACCTCTCACCGGGACCGGGAGAAATTCACCCCTCCACTTT
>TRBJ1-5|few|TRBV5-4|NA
CASSHQGGEPQHF
TGTGCCAGCAGCCATCAGGGCGGGGAGCCCCAGCATTTT
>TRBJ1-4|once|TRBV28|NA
CASNHEGRGGEKLFF
TGTGCCAGCAACCATGAGGGGAGGGGGGGCGAAAAACTGTTTTTT
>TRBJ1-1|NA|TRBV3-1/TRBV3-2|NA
CASSQLTENTEAFF
TGTGCCAGCAGCCAATTGACAGAAAACACTGAAGCTTTCTTT
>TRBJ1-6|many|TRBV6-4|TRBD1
CASSDGTENSPLHF
TGTGCCAGCAGTGACGGGACAGAGAATTCACCCCTCCACTTT
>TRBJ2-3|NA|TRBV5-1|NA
CASKVTVTDTQYF
TGCGCCAGCAAGGTTACGGTTACAGATACGCAGTATTTT
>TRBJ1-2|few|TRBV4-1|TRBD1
CASSQDRGRGRVVFRGYTF
TGCGCCAGCAGCCAAGATCGTGGCAGGGGGCGGGTTGTTTTTCGTGGCTACACCTTC
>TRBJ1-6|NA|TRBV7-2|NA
CASSLGEGYNSPLHF
TGTGCCAGCAGCTTAGGGGAGGGTTATAATTCACCCCTCCACTTT
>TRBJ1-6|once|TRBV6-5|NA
CASSYLTGNSPLHF
TGTGCCAGCAGTTACTTAACAGGGAATTCACCCCTCCACTTT
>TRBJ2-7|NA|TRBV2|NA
CASTGGTAGNSEQYF
TGTGCCAGCACCGGGGGGACAGCAGGCAACTCCGAGCAGTACTTC
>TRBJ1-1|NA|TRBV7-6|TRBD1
CASSRDRGITEAFF
TGTGCCAGCAGCCGGGACAGGGGAATCACTGAAGCTTTCTTT
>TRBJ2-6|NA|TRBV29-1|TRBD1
CSVAGTGVIGANVLTF
TGCAGCGTAGCCGGGACAGGGGTTATCGGGGCCAACGTCCTGACTTTC
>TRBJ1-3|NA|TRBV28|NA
CAIVSFSGNTIYF
TGTGCCATAGTATCTTTCTCTGGAAACACCATATATTTT
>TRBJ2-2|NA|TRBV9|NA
CASSGGRAPTGELFF
TGTGCCAGCAGTGGGGGGAGAGCTCCCACCGGGGAGCTGTTTTTT
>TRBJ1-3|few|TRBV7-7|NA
CASSLGFGNTIYF
TGTGCTAGCAGCTTAGGTTTCGGAAACACCATATATTTT
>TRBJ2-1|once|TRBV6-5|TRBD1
CASSLSSGQGTNEQFF
TGTGCCAGCAGTTTATCGTCGGGACAGGGTACGAATGAGCAGTTCTTC
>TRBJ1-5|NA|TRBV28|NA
CASSFFGTGLGGLNQPGHF
TGTGCCAGCAGTTTTTTCGGGACTGGACTTGGGGGCCTAAATCAGCCCGGGCATTTT
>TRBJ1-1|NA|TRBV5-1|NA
CASSLAHTRGTEAFF
TGCGCCAGCAGCTTGGCCCACACCAGAGGCACTGAAGCTTTCTTT
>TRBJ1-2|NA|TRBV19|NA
CASKSLGAPSYGYTF
TGTGCCAGTAAAAGTTTGGGAGCCCCTTCTTATGGCTACACCTTC
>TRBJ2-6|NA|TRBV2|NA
CASSGRQFSGANVLTF
TGTGCCAGCTCCGGACGACAGTTTTCTGGGGCCAACGTCCTGACTTTC
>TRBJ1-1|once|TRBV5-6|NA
CASSFYQSEAFF
TGTGCCAGCAGCTTTTACCAGTCTGAAGCTTTCTTT
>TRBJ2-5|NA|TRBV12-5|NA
CASGSDERRDQETQYF
TGTGCTAGTGGTTCGGACGAGAGGAGGGACCAAGAGACCCAGTACTTC
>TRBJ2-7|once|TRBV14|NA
CASSQVSPWEQYF
TGTGCCAGCAGCCAAGTGTCACCCTGGGAGCAGTACTTC